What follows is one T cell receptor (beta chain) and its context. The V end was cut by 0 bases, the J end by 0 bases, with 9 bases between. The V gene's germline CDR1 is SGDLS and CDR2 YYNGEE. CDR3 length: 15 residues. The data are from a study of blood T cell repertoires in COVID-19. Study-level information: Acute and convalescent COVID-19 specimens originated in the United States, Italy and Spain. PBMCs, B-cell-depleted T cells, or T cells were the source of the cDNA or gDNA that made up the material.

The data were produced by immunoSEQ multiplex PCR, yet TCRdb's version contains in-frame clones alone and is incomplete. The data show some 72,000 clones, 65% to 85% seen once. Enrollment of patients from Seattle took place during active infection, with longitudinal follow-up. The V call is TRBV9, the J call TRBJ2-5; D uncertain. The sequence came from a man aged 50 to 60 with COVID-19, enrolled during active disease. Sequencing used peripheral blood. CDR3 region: CASSVEVTDQETQYF. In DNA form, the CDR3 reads TGTGCCAGCAGCGTAGAAGTCACAGACCAAGAGACCCAGTACTTC.